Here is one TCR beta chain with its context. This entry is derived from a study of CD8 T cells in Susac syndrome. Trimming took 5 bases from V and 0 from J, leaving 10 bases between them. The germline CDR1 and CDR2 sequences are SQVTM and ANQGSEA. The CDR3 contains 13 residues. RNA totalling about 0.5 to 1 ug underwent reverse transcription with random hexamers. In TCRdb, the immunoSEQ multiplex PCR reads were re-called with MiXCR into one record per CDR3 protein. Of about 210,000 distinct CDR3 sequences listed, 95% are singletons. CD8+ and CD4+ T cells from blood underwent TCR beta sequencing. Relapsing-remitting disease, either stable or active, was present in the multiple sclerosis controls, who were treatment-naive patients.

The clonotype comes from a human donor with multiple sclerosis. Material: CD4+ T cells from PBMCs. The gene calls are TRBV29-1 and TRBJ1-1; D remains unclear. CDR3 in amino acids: CSVRVGLNTEAFF. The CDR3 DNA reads TGCAGCGTTCGCGTGGGGTTGAACACTGAAGCTTTCTTT.